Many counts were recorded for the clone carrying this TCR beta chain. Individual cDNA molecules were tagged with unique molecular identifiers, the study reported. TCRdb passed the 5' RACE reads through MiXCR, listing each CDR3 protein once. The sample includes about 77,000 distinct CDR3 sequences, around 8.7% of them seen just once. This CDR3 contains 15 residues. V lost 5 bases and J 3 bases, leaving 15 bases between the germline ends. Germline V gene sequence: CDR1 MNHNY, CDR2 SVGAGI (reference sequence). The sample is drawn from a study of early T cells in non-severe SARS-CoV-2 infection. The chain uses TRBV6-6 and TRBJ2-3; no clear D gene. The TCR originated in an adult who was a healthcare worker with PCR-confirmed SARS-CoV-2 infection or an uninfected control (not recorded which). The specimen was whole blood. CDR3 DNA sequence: TGTGCCAGCAGTGAAACAAGGGTTGGGACAGATACGCAGTATTTT. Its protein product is CASSETRVGTDTQYF.